The 27 T cell receptor beta chains below all came from one sample that was sequenced in a study of human T cells and chemical hapten exposure. The time point was: patch test 2, 6 weeks after DPC sensitization. Indicated treatment: therapeutic diphenylcyclopropenone sensitization with weekly scalp DPC. Each CDR3 protein gets one entry after TCRdb re-called the RACE reads with MiXCR. The table lists roughly 140,000 distinct CDR3 sequences, about 10% of them singletons, with 1.4% in the top ten. The sequencing here drew on whole blood, taken in connection with sensitization to the hapten diphenylcyclopropenone (DPC). All receptors derive from a woman aged 50 to 60 with alopecia areata. Some clones in this sample may be carry-over from other donors' samples.

This clonotype was counted between two and nine times. This chain joins TRBV19 and TRBJ2-3; 9 nucleotides agree with TRBD1. With 8 bases clipped from V and 4 bases from J, the junction kept 16 bases outside the gene matches. Germline CDR1 is LNHDA and CDR2 is SQIVND (reference sequence). This CDR3 has 17 amino acids. CDR3 nucleotide sequence: TGTGCCAGTCGAATAGCAGCCACAGGGGGCATCGCAGATACGCAGTATTTT. It is translated as CASRIAATGGIADTQYF. The entire variable domain, with the rest obtained from reference TRBV19 and TRBJ2-3, is as follows: DGGITQSPKYLFRKEGQNVTLSCEQNLNHDAMYWYRQDPGQGLRLIYYSQIVNDFQKGDIAEGYSVSREKKESFPLTVTSAQKNPTAFYLCASRIAATGGIADTQYFGPGTRLTVL.

This clonotype has a handful of counts. The rearrangement joins TRBV27 to TRBJ2-3, with D tentatively TRBD2 (5 bases). From germline, CDR1 is MNHEY and CDR2 SMNVEV (reference sequence). CDR3 length: 15 amino acids. Trimming pared 7 bases from V and 6 bases from J, leaving 20 bases between. As DNA, the CDR3 is TGTGCCAGCACCGCCCGAGAGGGAAGACACGATACGCAGTATTTT. Its translation: CASTAREGRHDTQYF.

The V gene is TRBV20-1, the J gene TRBJ1-1; TRBD1 is a possible D gene (5 bases). Germline V lookup: CDR1 DFQATT, CDR2 SNEGSKA (reference sequence). The CDR3 runs 15 residues. The V gene lost 0 bases and the J gene lost 5 bases, with 16 bases spanning the gap. DNA of the CDR3: TGCAGTGCTAGAGACCAGGACAAGGTGACAACTGAAGCTTTCTTT. Translated, it gives CSARDQDKVTTEAFF.

The chain uses TRBV28 and TRBJ1-3; tentatively, D is TRBD1 (6 bases). Germline V gene sequence: CDR1 MDHEN, CDR2 SYDVKM. This CDR3 has 15 amino acids. V dropped 2 bases and J dropped 2 bases, with 10 bases sitting between them. CDR3 sequence: CASSLQGMTGNTIYF. The CDR3, as DNA: TGTGCCAGCAGTTTACAGGGGATGACTGGAAACACCATATATTTT.

This clonotype was counted at least ten times. The chain is built from TRBV12-3 or TRBV12-4 and TRBJ1-5, with D possibly being TRBD1 (6 bases). This CDR3 is 15 amino acids long. The ends were cut back, 6 bases at V and 4 bases at J, with 16 bases in the middle. The CDR3 region has the DNA TGTGCCAGCAGCAGATACGGAGGGGGGAATCAGCCCCAGCATTTT. Its protein is CASSRYGGGNQPQHF.

The chain combines TRBV7-9 with TRBJ2-4; 15 positions match TRBD2. From germline, CDR1 is SEHNR and CDR2 FQNEAQ (reference sequence). The length of the CDR3 is 20 residues. The V segment lost 5 bases and the J segment 2 bases; nucleotides outside the gene matches: 13. The CDR3 spells CASSLRTGTSGRLTKNIQYF. The CDR3 DNA follows: TGTGCCAGCAGCCTGCGAACCGGGACTAGCGGGAGGCTTACCAAAAACATTCAGTACTTC.

The CDR3 coding sequence is TGTGCCAGCAGCGCCCCGGGCCGTCAATACACCGGGGAGCTGTTTTTT. Protein: CASSAPGRQYTGELFF. The V gene is TRBV3-1, the J gene TRBJ2-2; unclear D gene. The germline V gene encodes CDR1 LGHDT and CDR2 YNNKEL (reference sequence). V lost 5 bases, J lost 3 bases, and 16 bases lay in between. The CDR3 runs 16 residues.

In its sample, this clonotype was seen many times. The rearrangement links TRBV28 to TRBJ1-5, with D hard to call. With 6 bases removed from V and 5 bases from J, the gap between germline ends came to 11 bases. There are 13 residues in the CDR3. Germline V gene data show CDR1 as MDHEN and CDR2 as SYDVKM. CDR3 region: CASRARGDQPQHF. CDR3 coding DNA: TGTGCCAGCAGGGCCCGCGGCGATCAGCCCCAGCATTTT.

Ten or more counts support this clonotype. The rearrangement joins TRBV24-1 to TRBJ1-1, with 8 nucleotides matching TRBD1. There are 15 residues in the CDR3. Germline CDR1 and CDR2: KGHDR and SFDVKD. The V gene end was trimmed by 2 bases and the J gene end by 6 bases; junction bases not matched to a gene: 7. CDR3 in amino acids: CATSDSRQGRPEAFF. In nucleotides, the CDR3 is TGTGCCACCAGTGATTCCCGACAGGGGAGACCTGAAGCTTTCTTT.

This clonotype was observed at least ten times. The rearrangement links TRBV13 to TRBJ2-3; a weak D match, TRBD2 (5 bases). V was shortened by 2 bases and J by 4 bases, with 19 bases between the two germline ends. The CDR3 covers 17 residues. Germline V gene data show CDR1 as PRHDT and CDR2 as FYEKMQ (reference sequence). The CDR3 bases are TGTGCCAGCAGCTTAAATATCGGCGGGCTCTACCCAGATACGCAGTATTTT. Its translation is CASSLNIGGLYPDTQYF. The complete variable domain, with remaining parts taken from reference TRBV13 and TRBJ2-3, reads AAGVIQSPRHLIKEKRETATLKCYPIPRHDTVYWYQQGPGQDPQFLISFYEKMQSDKGSIPDRFSAQQFSDYHSELNMSSLELGDSALYFCASSLNIGGLYPDTQYFGPGTRLTVL.

The chain is built from TRBV6-6 and TRBJ2-1, with 9 bases identical to TRBD1. The CDR3 is 15 residues long. CDR1 MNHNY and CDR2 SVGAGI come from the germline V gene (reference sequence). The V segment lost 7 bases and the J segment 3 bases; nucleotides outside the gene matches: 7. This chain's CDR3 is CASTRTGENYNEQFF. The CDR3 nucleotides are TGTGCCAGCACCCGGACAGGGGAAAACTACAATGAGCAGTTCTTC.

The rearrangement uses TRBV27 and TRBJ2-7; 10 nucleotides line up with TRBD1. The CDR3 is 14 residues long. The germline CDR1 and CDR2 sequences are MNHEY and SMNVEV (reference sequence). V lost 5 bases, J lost 2 bases, and 3 bases stayed unmatched. CDR3 amino acids: CASSLGTGAYEQYF. The CDR3 DNA reads TGTGCCAGCAGTCTAGGGACAGGGGCCTACGAGCAGTACTTC.

This clonotype came up many times. The gene calls are TRBV27 and TRBJ1-2; maybe TRBD1 (6 bases). Per germline, CDR1 MNHEY and CDR2 SMNVEV (reference sequence). The CDR3 runs 13 residues. Trimming took 3 bases from V and 6 from J, leaving 11 bases between them. Written as DNA, the CDR3 is TGTGCCAGCAGTTTCGGCAGGGGCAATGGCTACACCTTC. It encodes CASSFGRGNGYTF.

This clonotype was detected only a few times. The chain couples TRBV20-1 to TRBJ2-1; 8 bases are a match to TRBD2. The CDR3 contains 15 residues. The germline V gene has CDR1 DFQATT and CDR2 SNEGSKA (reference sequence). Germline trimming cut 6 bases from V and 12 bases from J; bases unmatched to any gene: 19. CDR3 residues: CSAQAGAGEGYGQFF. CDR3 in DNA: TGCAGTGCCCAAGCAGGAGCGGGAGAGGGTTACGGGCAGTTCTTC.

This clonotype was counted ten times or more. The J gene is TRBJ2-7, the V gene TRBV11-2; 11 bases match TRBD2. The junction had 6 bases not matched to a gene; V was cut back by 1 base and J by 4 bases. This CDR3 spans 16 amino acids. Germline loops: CDR1 SGHAT, CDR2 FQNNGV. CDR3 region: CASSLAVASGRYEQYF. The CDR3 nucleotides read TGTGCCAGCAGCTTAGCGGTGGCTAGCGGGAGGTACGAGCAGTACTTC.

This clonotype was counted between two and nine times. The chain joins TRBV3-1 to TRBJ2-1; 9 bases align to TRBD1. The CDR3 runs 15 residues. Trimming cost V 5 bases and J 2 bases; bases outside gene matches: 4. The germline gives CDR1 LGHDT, CDR2 YNNKEL (reference sequence). CDR3 in amino acids: CASSKGDRAYNEQFF. Here the CDR3 DNA reads TGTGCCAGCAGCAAAGGGGACAGGGCCTACAATGAGCAGTTCTTC.

This clonotype was detected ten times or more. The V and J genes are TRBV20-1 and TRBJ2-1; TRBD2 aligns across 10 bases. There are 13 residues in the CDR3. Germline V gene lookup returns CDR1 DFQATT and CDR2 SNEGSKA (reference sequence). Unmatched junction bases numbered 3, after V lost 2 bases and J lost 8 bases. This CDR3 is CSARRLAGDEQFF. CDR3 nucleotides: TGCAGTGCTAGACGGCTAGCGGGAGATGAGCAGTTCTTC.

This clonotype occurred a few times. The chain uses TRBV6-1 and TRBJ1-1; possible D gene TRBD1, 5 bases. The CDR3 has 14 amino acids. Trimming took 4 bases from V and 0 from J, leaving 9 bases between them. Per germline, CDR1 MNHNS and CDR2 SASEGT. For the CDR3, the DNA is TGTGCCAGCAGTGGGACACCCATGAACACTGAAGCTTTCTTT. Protein: CASSGTPMNTEAFF.

The V and J genes are TRBV10-3 and TRBJ2-7, with a tentative D call TRBD2 (6 bases). Deletions cut 5 bases from V and 6 bases from J, with 11 bases between. Germline V gene lookup returns CDR1 ENHRY and CDR2 SYGVKD. The CDR3 is 12 residues long. CDR3 sequence (DNA): TGTGCCATCAGTCAGGTCGGGGGCGAGCAGTACTTC. Residues: CAISQVGGEQYF.

This rearrangement joins TRBV7-2 to TRBJ2-1; D is tentatively TRBD1 or TRBD2 (5 bases each). Germline CDR1 and CDR2: SGHTA and FQGNSA. V was shortened by 1 base and J by 4 bases, with 11 bases between the two germline ends. The CDR3 consists of 15 residues. The CDR3 DNA is TGTGCCAGCAGCTTAGAAGGGACCGAGTACAATGAGCAGTTCTTC. Translation gives CASSLEGTEYNEQFF.

The chain links TRBV9 to TRBJ1-5, with D unclear. Trimming stripped 4 bases from V and 2 bases from J, with 13 bases between. The length of the CDR3 is 15 residues. Germline CDR1 reads SGDLS; CDR2 reads YYNGEE. DNA of the CDR3: TGTGCCAGCAGCCTGACGGGAGGACGCAATCAGCCCCAGCATTTT. Protein product: CASSLTGGRNQPQHF.

This clonotype has just a few counts. The gene calls are TRBV27 and TRBJ1-6; D unclear. V lost 3 bases and J lost 0, with 9 bases in between. Germline assignment: CDR1 MNHEY and CDR2 SMNVEV (reference sequence). The CDR3 covers 16 residues. CDR3 nucleotides: TGTGCCAGCAGTTTGGTGCCCAGCTCCTATAATTCACCCCTCCACTTT. This gives the protein CASSLVPSSYNSPLHF.

J is TRBJ2-3 and V is TRBV29-1; D assignment may be TRBD1 or TRBD2 (5 bases each). Deletions cut 3 bases from V and 1 base from J, with 14 bases between. CDR1 and CDR2 from the germline V gene are SQVTM and ANQGSEA. CDR3 size: 15 residues. The CDR3: CSVDGTTRGTDTQYF. CDR3 DNA sequence: TGCAGCGTTGACGGGACCACCCGAGGCACAGATACGCAGTATTTT.

This clonotype was observed many times. The rearrangement uses TRBV5-6 and TRBJ2-3; tentative D call: TRBD1 (6 bases). CDR3 length: 16 residues. V was cut by 4 bases and J by 2 bases, with 17 bases left in between. Per germline, CDR1 SGHDT and CDR2 YYEEEE. CDR3 sequence: CASSTGTRLHTDTQYF. CDR3 in DNA: TGTGCCAGCAGCACCGGGACACGTCTACACACAGATACGCAGTATTTT.

The chain carries TRBV30 and TRBJ1-5; D call uncertain. Germline V gives CDR1 GTSNPN, CDR2 SVGIG (reference sequence). This CDR3 has 13 residues. V lost 2 bases, J lost 3 bases, and 8 bases lay in between. In DNA, the CDR3 is TGTGCCTGGAGTACACAGTTCAATCAGCCCCAGCATTTT. Translated, it gives CAWSTQFNQPQHF.

The rearrangement uses TRBV7-6 and TRBJ2-1, with 12 bases that match TRBD2. CDR3 length: 17 residues. Losses at the gene ends were 1 base for V and 7 bases for J; bases not matched to a gene: 8. Germline assignment: CDR1 SGHVS and CDR2 FNYEAQ. CDR3 loop: CASSLEIGLAGGNEQFF. The CDR3, as DNA: TGTGCCAGCAGCTTAGAAATCGGGCTAGCGGGGGGGAATGAGCAGTTCTTC.

This sequence joins TRBV19 and TRBJ1-5; no clear D. The CDR3 contains 15 residues. V lost 3 bases and J lost 1, with 10 bases in between. Germline V lookup: CDR1 LNHDA, CDR2 SQIVND (reference sequence). CDR3 sequence reads: CASSITRRSNQPQHF. In DNA, the CDR3 is TGTGCCAGTAGTATTACGCGCAGGAGCAATCAGCCCCAGCATTTT.